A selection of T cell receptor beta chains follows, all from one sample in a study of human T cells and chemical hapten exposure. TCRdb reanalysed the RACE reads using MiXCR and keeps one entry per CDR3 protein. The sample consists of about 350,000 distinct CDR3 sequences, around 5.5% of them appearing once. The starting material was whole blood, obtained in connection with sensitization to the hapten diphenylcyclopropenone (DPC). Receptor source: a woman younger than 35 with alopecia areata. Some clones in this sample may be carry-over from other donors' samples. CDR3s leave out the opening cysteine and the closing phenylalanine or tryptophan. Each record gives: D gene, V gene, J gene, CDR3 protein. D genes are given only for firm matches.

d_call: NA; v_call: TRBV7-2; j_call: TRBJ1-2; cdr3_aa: ASSLRELNGYT
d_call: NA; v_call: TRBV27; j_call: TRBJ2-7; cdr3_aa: ASSQGGNYYEQY
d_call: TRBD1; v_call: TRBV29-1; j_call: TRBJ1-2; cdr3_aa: SVDPSNRGSS
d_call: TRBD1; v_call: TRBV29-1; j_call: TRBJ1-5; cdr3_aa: SADREYSNQPQH
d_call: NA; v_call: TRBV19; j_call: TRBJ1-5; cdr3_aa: ASGDGHYSNQPQH
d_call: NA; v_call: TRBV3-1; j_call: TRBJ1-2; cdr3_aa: ASSQDVSYGYT
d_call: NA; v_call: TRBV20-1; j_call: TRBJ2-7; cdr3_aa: SARAPGGAEEQY
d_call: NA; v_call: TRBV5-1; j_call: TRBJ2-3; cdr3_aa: ASSLKSGGRDDTQY
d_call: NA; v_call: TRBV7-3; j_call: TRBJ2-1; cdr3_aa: ASSSLTGGDEQF
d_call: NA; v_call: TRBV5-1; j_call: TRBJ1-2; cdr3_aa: ASSLERGGYT
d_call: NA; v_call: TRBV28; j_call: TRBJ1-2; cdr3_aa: ASSPMPPDSGAGYT
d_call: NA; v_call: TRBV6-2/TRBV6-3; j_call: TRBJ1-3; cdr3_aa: ASSYSIPVSGNTIY
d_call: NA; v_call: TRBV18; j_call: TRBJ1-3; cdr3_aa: ASSPDWASGNTIY
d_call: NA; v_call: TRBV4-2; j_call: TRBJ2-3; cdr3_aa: ASSQGNVGSTDTQY
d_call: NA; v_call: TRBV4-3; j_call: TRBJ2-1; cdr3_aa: ASSQDSGGSSYNEQF
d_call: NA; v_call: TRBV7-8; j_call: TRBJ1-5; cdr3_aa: ASSLDLGNQPQH
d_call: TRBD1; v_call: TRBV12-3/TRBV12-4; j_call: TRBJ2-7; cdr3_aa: ASSKTGGSYEQY
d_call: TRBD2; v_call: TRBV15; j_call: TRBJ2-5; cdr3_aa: ATRAGAPGLAGGETQY
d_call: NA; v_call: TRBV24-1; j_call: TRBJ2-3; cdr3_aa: ATSSSRSTDTQY
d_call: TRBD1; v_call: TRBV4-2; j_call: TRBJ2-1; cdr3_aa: ASSQQTGGISDEQF
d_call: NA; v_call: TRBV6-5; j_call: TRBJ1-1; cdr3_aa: ASRILDRENTEAF
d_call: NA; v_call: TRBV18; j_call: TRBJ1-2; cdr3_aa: ASSPTETLFNYGYT
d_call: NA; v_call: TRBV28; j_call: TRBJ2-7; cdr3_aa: ASSPPGRGLEQY
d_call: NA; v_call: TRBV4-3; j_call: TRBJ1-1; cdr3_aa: ASSRLTQVGRDTEAF
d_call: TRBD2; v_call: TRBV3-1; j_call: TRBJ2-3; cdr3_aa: ASSQDRGGDTPLTQY
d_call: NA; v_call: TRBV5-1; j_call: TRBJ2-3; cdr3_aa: ASSRGWAGTTSSTDTQY
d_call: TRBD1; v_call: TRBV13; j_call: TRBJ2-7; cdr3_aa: ASSLPGQGQYEQY
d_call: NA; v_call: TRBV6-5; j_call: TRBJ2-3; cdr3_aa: ASSYPRGPQY
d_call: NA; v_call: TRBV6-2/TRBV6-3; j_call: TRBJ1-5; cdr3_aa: ASSSPGRSQPQH
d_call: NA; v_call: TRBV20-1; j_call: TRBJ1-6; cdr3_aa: SARVGQDYSPLH
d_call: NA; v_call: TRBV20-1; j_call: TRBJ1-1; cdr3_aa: SARDPRQNTEAF
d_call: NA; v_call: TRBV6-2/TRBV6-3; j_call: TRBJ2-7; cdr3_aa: ASTPPGGNEQY
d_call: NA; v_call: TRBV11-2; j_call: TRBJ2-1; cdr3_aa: ASSSRTELDNEQF
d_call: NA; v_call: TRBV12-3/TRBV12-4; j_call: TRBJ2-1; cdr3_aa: ASSLFGGAYNEQF
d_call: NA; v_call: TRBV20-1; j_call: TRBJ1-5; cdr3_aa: SARGGFRQINQPQH
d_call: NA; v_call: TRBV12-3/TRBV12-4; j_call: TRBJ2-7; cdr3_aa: ASSWDWSSYEQY
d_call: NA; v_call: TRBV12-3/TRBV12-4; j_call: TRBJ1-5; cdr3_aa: ASSQRGNQPQH
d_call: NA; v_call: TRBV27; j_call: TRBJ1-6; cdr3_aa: ASSLGPRGALNSPLH
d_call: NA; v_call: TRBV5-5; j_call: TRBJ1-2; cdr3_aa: ASSLGLNHYT
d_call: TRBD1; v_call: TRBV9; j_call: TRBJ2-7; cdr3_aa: ASSVDTGGAGEQY
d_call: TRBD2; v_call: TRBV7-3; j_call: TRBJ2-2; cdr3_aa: ASSPRLGGRAGWNTGELF